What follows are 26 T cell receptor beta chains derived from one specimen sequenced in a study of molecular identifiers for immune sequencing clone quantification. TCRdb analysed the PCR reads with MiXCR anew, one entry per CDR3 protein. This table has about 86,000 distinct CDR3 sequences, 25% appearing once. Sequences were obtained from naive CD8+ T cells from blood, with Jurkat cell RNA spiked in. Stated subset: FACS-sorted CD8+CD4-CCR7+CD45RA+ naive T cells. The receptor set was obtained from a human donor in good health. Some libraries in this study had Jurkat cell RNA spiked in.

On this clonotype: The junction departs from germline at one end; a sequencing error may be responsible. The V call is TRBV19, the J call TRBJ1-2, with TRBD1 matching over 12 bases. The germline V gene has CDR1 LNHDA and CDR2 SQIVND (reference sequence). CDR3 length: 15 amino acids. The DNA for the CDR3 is TGTGCCAGTAGTCCCTCCGGGACAGGGGGCGAAGGCTGCACCTTC. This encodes CASSPSGTGGEGCTF. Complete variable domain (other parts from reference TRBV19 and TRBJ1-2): DGGITQSPKYLFRKEGQNVTLSCEQNLNHDAMYWYRQDPGQGLRLIYYSQIVNDFQKGDIAEGYSVSREKKESFPLTVTSAQKNPTAFYLCASSPSGTGGEGCTFGSGTRLTVV.

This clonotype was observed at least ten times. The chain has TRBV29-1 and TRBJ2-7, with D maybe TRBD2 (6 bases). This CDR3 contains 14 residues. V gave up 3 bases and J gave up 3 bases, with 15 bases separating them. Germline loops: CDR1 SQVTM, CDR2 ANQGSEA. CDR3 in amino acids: CSVDARDSDYEQYF. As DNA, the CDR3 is TGCAGCGTTGACGCCCGGGACTCCGACTACGAGCAGTACTTC.

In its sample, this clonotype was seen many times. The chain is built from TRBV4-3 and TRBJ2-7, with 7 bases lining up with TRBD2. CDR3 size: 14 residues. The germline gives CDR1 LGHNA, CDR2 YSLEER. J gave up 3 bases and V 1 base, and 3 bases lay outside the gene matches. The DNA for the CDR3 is TGCGCCAGCAGCCAAGGGGCTAGCGGCTACGAGCAGTACTTC. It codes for CASSQGASGYEQYF.

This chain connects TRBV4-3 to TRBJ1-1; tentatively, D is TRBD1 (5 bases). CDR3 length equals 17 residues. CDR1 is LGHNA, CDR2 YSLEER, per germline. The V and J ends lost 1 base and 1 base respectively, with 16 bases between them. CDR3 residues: CASSQVRRGESNTEAFF. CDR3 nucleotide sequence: TGCGCCAGCAGCCAAGTTAGGAGGGGAGAATCGAACACTGAAGCTTTCTTT.

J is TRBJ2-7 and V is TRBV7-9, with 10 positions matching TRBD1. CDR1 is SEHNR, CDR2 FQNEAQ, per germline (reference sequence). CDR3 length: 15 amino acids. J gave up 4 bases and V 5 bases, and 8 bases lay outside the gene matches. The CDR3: CASSHLDRGMYEQYF. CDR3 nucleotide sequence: TGTGCCAGCAGCCACCTGGACAGGGGGATGTACGAGCAGTACTTC.

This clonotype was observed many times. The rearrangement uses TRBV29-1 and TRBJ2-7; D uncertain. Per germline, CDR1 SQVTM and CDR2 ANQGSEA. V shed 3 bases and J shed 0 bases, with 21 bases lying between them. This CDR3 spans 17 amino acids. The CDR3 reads CSVDGLESPGGSYEQYF. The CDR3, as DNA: TGCAGCGTTGACGGCCTTGAGAGTCCAGGCGGCTCCTACGAGCAGTACTTC.

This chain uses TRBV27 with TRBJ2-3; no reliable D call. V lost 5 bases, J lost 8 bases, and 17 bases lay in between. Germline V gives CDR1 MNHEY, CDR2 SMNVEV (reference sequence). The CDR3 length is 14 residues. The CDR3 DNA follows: TGTGCCAGCAGTCCCATTCTCCAGTCAGGTACGCAGTATTTT. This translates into CASSPILQSGTQYF.

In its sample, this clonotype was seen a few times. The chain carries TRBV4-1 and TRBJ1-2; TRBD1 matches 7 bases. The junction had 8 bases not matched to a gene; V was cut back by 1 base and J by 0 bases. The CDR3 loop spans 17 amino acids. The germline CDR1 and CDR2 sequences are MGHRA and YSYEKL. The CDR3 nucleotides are TGCGCCAGCAGCCAAGTGTGGGACAGTTTCTCTAACTATGGCTACACCTTC. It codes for CASSQVWDSFSNYGYTF.

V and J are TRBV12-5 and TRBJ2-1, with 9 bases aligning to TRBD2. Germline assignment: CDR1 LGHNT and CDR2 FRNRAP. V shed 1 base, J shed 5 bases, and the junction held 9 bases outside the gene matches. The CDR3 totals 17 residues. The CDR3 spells CASGLAPAGGPNNEQFF. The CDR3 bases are TGTGCTAGTGGTTTGGCCCCGGCGGGAGGGCCGAACAATGAGCAGTTCTTC.

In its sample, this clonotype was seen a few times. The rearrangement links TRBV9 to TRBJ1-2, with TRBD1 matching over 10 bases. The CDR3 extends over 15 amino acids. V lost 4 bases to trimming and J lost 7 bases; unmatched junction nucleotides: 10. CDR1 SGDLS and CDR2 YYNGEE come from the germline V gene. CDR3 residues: CASSPTADRGPGYTF. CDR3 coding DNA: TGTGCCAGCAGCCCAACCGCCGACAGGGGGCCTGGCTACACCTTC.

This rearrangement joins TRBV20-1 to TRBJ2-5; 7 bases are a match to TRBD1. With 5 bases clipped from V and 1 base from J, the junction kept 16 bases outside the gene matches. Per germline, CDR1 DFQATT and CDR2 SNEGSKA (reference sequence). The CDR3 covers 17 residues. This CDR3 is CSAGPDTTGEIQETQYF. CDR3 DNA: TGCAGTGCTGGGCCTGACACCACAGGGGAAATCCAAGAGACCCAGTACTTC.

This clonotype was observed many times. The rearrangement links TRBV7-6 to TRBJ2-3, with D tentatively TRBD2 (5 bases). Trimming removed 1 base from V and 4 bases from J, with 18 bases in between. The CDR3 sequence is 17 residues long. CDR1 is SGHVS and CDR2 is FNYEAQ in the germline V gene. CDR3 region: CASSLGGGLLAADTQYF. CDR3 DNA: TGTGCCAGCAGCTTAGGTGGAGGCCTGCTGGCGGCAGATACGCAGTATTTT.

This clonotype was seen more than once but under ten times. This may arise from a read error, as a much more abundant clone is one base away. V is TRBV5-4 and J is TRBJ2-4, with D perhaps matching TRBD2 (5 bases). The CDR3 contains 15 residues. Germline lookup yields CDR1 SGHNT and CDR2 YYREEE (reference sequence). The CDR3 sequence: CASSFRDAAINIQYF. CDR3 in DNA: TGTGCCAGCAGCTTTCGGGATGCAGCCATAAACATTCAGTACTTC.

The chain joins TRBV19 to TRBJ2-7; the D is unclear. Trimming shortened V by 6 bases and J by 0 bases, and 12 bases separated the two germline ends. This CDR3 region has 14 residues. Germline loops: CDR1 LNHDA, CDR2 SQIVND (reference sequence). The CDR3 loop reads CASSPNSFSYEQYF. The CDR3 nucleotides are TGTGCCAGTAGCCCAAACAGCTTCTCCTACGAGCAGTACTTC.

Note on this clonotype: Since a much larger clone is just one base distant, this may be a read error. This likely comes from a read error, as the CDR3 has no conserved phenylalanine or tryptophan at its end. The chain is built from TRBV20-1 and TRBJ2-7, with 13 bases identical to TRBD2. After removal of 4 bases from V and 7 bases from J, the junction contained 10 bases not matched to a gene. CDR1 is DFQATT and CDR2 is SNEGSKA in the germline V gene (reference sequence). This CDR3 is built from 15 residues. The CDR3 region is CSANTEGLAGKEQYL. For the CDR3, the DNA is TGCAGTGCTAATACCGAGGGACTAGCGGGAAAGGAGCAGTACCTC.

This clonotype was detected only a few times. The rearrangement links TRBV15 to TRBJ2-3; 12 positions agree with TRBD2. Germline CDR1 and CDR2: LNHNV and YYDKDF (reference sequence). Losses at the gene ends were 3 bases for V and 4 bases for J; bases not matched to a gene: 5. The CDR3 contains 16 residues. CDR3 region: CATSSVTSGRPDTQYF. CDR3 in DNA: TGTGCCACCAGCAGCGTGACTAGCGGGAGACCAGATACGCAGTATTTT.

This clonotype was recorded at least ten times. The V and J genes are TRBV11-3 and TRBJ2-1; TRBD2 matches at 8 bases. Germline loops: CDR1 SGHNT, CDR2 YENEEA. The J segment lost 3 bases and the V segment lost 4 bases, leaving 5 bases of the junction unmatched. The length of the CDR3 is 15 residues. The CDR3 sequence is CASSSGTSVYNEQFF. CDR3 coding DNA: TGTGCCAGCAGCTCAGGGACTAGTGTCTACAATGAGCAGTTCTTC. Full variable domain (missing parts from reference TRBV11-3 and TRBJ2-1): EAGVVQSPRYKIIEKKQPVAFWCNPISGHNTLYWYLQNLGQGPELLIRYENEEAVDDSQLPKDRFSAERLKGVDSTLKIQPAELGDSAVYLCASSSGTSVYNEQFFGPGTRLTVL.

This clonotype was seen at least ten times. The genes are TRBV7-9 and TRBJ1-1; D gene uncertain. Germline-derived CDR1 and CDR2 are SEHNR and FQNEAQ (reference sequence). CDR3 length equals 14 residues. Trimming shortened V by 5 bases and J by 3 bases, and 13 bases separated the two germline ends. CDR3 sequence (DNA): TGTGCCAGCAGCCCTGGGCGGAGGGACACTGAAGCTTTCTTT. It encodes CASSPGRRDTEAFF.

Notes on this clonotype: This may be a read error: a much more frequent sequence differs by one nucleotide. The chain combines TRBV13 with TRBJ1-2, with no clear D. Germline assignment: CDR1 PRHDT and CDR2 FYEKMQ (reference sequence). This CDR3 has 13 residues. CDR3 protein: CAGRPRIYYGYTF. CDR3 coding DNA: TGTGCCGGCAGACCTAGAATTTACTATGGCTACACCTTC.

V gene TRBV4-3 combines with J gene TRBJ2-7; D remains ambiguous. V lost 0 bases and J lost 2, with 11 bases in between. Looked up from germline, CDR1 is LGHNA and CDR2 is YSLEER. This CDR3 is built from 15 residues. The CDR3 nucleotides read TGCGCCAGCAGCCAAGATCAGGCTGTTCCCTACGAGCAGTACTTC. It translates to CASSQDQAVPYEQYF.

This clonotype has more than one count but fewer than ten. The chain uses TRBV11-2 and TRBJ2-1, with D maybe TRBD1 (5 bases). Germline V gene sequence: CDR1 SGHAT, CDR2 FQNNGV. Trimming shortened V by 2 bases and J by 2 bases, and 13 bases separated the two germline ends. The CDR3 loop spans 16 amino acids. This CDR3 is CASSLMVRVTYNEQFF. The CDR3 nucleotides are TGTGCCAGCAGCTTAATGGTCAGGGTCACCTACAATGAGCAGTTCTTC.

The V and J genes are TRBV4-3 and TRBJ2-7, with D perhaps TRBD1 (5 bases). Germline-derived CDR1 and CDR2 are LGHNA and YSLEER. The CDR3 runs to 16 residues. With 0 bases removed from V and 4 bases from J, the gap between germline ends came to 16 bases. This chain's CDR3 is CASSQDRAGFKYEQYF. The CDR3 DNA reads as TGCGCCAGCAGCCAAGATAGGGCAGGGTTTAAGTACGAGCAGTACTTC.

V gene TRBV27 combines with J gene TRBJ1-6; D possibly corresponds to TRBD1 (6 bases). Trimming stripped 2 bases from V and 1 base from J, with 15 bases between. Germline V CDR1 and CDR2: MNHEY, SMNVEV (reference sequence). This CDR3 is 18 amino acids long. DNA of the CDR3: TGTGCCAGCAGTTTAATGGGGGCTGGGAGGTCCTATAATTCACCCCTCCACTTT. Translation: CASSLMGAGRSYNSPLHF.

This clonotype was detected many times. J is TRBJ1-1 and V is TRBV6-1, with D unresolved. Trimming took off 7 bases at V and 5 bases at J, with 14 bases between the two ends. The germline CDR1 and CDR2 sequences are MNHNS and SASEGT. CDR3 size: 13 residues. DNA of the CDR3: TGTGCCAGCAACCCAATAGCGGGGACTGAAGCTTTCTTT. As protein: CASNPIAGTEAFF.

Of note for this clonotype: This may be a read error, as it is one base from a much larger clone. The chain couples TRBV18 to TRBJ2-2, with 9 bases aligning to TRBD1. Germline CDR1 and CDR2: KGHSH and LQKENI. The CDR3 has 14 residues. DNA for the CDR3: TGTGCCAGCTCACGGACAGGGGACACCGGGGAGCCGTTTTTT. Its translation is CASSRTGDTGEPFF.

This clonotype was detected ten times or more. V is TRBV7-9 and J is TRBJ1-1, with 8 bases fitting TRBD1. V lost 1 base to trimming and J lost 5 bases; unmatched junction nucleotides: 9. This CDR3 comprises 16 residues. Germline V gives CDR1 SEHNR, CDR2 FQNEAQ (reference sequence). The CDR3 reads CASSLEIQGVRTEAFF. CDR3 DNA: TGTGCCAGCAGCTTAGAGATACAGGGGGTGAGGACTGAAGCTTTCTTT.